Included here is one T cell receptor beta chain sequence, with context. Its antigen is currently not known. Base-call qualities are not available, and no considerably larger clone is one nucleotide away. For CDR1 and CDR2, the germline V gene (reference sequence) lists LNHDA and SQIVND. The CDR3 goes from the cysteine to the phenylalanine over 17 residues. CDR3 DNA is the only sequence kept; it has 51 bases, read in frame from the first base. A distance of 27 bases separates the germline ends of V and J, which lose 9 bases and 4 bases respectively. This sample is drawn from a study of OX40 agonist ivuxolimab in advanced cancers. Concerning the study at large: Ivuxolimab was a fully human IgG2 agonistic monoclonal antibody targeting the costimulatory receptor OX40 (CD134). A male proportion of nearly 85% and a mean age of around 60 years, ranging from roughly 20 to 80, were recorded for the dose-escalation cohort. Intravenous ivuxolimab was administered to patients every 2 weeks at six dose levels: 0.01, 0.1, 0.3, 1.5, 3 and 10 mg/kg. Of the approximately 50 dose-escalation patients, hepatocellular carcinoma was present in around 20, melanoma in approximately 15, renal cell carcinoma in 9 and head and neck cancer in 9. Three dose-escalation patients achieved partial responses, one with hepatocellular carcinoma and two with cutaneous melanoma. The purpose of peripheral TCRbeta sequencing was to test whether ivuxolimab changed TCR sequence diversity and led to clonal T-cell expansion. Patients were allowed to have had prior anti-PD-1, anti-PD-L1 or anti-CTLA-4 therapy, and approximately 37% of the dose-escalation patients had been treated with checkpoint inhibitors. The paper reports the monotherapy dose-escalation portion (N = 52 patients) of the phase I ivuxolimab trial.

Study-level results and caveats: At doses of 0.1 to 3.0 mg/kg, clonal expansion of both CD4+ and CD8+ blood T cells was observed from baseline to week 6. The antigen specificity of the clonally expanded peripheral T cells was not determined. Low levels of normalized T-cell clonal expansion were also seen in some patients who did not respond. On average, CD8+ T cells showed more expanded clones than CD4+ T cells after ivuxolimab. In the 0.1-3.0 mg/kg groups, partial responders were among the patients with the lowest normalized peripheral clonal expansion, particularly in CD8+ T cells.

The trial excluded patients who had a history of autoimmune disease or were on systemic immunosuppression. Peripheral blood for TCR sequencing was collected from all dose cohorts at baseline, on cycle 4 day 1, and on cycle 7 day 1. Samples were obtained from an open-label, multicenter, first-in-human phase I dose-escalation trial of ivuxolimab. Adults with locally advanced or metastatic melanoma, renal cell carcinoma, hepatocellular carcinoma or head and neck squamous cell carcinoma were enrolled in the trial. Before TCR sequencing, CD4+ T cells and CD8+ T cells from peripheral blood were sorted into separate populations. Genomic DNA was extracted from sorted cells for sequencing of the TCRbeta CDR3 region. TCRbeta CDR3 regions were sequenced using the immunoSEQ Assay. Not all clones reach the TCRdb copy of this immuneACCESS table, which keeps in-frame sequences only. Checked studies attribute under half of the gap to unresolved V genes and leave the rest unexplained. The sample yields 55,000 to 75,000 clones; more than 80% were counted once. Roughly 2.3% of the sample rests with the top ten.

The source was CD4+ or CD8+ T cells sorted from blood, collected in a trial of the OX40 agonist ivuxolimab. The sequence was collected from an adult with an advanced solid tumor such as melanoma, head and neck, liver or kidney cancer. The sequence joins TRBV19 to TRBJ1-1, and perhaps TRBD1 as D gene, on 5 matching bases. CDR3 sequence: CASQGGTWGKGSTEAFF. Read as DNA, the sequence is TGTGCCAGCCAAGGTGGGACTTGGGGAAAAGGTAGCACTGAAGCTTTCTTT. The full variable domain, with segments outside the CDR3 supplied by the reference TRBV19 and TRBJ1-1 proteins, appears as DGGITQSPKYLFRKEGQNVTLSCEQNLNHDAMYWYRQDPGQGLRLIYYSQIVNDFQKGDIAEGYSVSREKKESFPLTVTSAQKNPTAFYLCASQGGTWGKGSTEAFFGQGTRLTVV.